The 30 T cell receptor beta chains given below trace back to one sample, sequenced in a study of T cell responses to AZD1222 COVID-19 vaccine. TCRdb's table, derived via immunoSEQ multiplex PCR, lists solely in-frame clones and lacks some. Of roughly 150,000 clones detected, approximately 89% appear once; the ten largest clones hold roughly 3.5%. The sequencing here drew on peripheral blood, taken on day 0 of MenACWY control vaccination. Every receptor here comes from an adult in good health.

The chain links TRBV11-2 to TRBJ2-1, with TRBD2 identical over 12 bases. Germline V gene lookup returns CDR1 SGHAT and CDR2 FQNNGV. V shed 5 bases and J 4 bases; nucleotides not matched to a gene: 9. The CDR3 totals 17 residues. The CDR3 bases are TGTGCCAGCAGCACATTACTAGCGGGGGGTTCTTACAATGAGCAGTTCTTC. Its protein is CASSTLLAGGSYNEQFF. The whole variable domain, filled in from reference TRBV11-2 and TRBJ2-1, reads EAGVAQSPRYKIIEKRQSVAFWCNPISGHATLYWYQQILGQGPKLLIQFQNNGVVDDSQLPKDRFSAERLKGVDSTLKIQPAKLEDSAVYLCASSTLLAGGSYNEQFFGPGTRLTVL.

This clone occurred once. V is TRBV9 and J is TRBJ2-7, with 8 bases lining up with TRBD2. The germline gives CDR1 SGDLS, CDR2 YYNGEE. Trimming cost V 0 bases and J 2 bases; bases outside gene matches: 4. The CDR3 is 15 amino acids. Written as DNA, the CDR3 is TGTGCCAGCAGCGTAGGGGTAGCGGGACCCTACGAGCAGTACTTC. Residues: CASSVGVAGPYEQYF.

The chain links TRBV29-1 to TRBJ2-1; TRBD2 might be the D (6 bases). The V end was cut by 0 bases, the J end by 7 bases, with 28 bases between. Germline CDR1 and CDR2: SQVTM and ANQGSEA. The CDR3 runs 19 residues. The chain's CDR3 is CSVEDNLIRVSGGWNEQFF. CDR3 DNA: TGCAGCGTTGAAGACAACCTCATAAGAGTATCCGGGGGTTGGAATGAGCAGTTCTTC.

This clone appeared once. The CDR3 bases are TGTGCCATCAGGGGGGACAGGGGAGGAACTGAAGCTTTCTTT. The encoded protein is CAIRGDRGGTEAFF. The V and J genes are TRBV10-3 and TRBJ1-1; 10 nucleotides line up with TRBD1. Germline CDR1 is ENHRY and CDR2 is SYGVKD. CDR3 length equals 14 residues. V was pared by 6 bases and J by 5 bases, with 6 bases of the junction left unmatched.

This sequence joins TRBV3-1 (or the pseudogene TRBV3-2) and TRBJ2-5; D is uncertain. V lost 5 bases to trimming and J lost 9 bases, with 16 bases between them. Germline values: CDR1 LGHDT, CDR2 YNNKEL (reference sequence). The CDR3 has 13 residues. CDR3 nucleotides: TGTGCCAGCAGCGCTACTCGACTTGGGGCCCAGTACTTC. Its translation is CASSATRLGAQYF.

The gene calls are TRBV5-1 and TRBJ1-1, with a possible D match to TRBD1 (6 bases). The CDR3 covers 16 residues. The V gene's germline CDR1 is SGHRS and CDR2 YFSETQ. The V end lost 0 bases, the J end lost 2 bases, and 14 bases lay between the germline ends. CDR3: CASSLAYRTDNTEAFF. For the CDR3, the DNA is TGCGCCAGCAGCTTGGCCTACAGGACAGATAACACTGAAGCTTTCTTT.

The sample holds one count of this clone. Other DNA sequences in the same sample also yield this CDR3. The V gene is TRBV4-1, the J gene TRBJ2-3; 14 bases map to TRBD2. CDR3 size: 16 residues. V gave up 3 bases and J gave up 1 base; unmatched junction bases: 0. Germline CDR1 is MGHRA and CDR2 is YSYEKL. CDR3 residues: CASSQGLAGGTDTQYF. The CDR3, as DNA: TGCGCCAGCAGCCAGGGACTAGCGGGGGGCACAGATACGCAGTATTTT.

The chain joins TRBV3-1 (or the pseudogene TRBV3-2) to TRBJ2-7; D not certain. The V end was cut by 1 base, the J end by 0 bases, with 10 bases between. This CDR3 has 15 residues. Germline CDR1 is LGHDT and CDR2 is YNNKEL (reference sequence). CDR3 in DNA: TGTGCCAGCAGCCAAGCTAACTTCTACTCCTACGAGCAGTACTTC. This gives the protein CASSQANFYSYEQYF.

This rearrangement joins TRBV11-3 to TRBJ1-3; D gene uncertain. V lost 6 bases, J lost 0 bases, and 3 bases lay in between. Germline assignment: CDR1 SGHNT and CDR2 YENEEA. CDR3 size: 12 residues. CDR3 loop: CASRFSGNTIYF. DNA of the CDR3: TGTGCCAGCAGGTTCTCTGGAAACACCATATATTTT.

This clone appeared once. The chain links TRBV5-1 to TRBJ1-2; D is unclear. The germline V gene has CDR1 SGHRS and CDR2 YFSETQ. V was trimmed by 0 bases and J by 8 bases, leaving 8 bases between them. The CDR3 runs 12 residues. The CDR3 sequence: CASSLDAGGYTF. Here the CDR3 DNA reads TGCGCCAGCAGCTTGGACGCTGGCGGCTACACCTTC.

The V gene is TRBV6-6, the J gene TRBJ1-5; D unresolved. Germline CDR1 is MNHNY and CDR2 is SVGAGI (reference sequence). The V end was cut by 2 bases, the J end by 5 bases, with 7 bases between. The CDR3 totals 13 residues. CDR3 DNA: TGTGCCAGCAGTTACAAAACTGATCAGCCCCAGCATTTT. Translated, it gives CASSYKTDQPQHF.

This chain connects TRBV19 to TRBJ2-2, with 9 bases aligning to TRBD1. J was trimmed by 6 bases and V by 5 bases; bases with no gene match: 7. Germline CDR1 reads LNHDA; CDR2 reads SQIVND (reference sequence). The CDR3 runs to 15 residues. The CDR3 bases are TGTGCCAGTAGTGCTGGGACAGGGAAATCCGGGGAGCTGTTTTTT. Translation gives CASSAGTGKSGELFF.

The V and J genes are TRBV7-3 and TRBJ2-3, with TRBD2 matching over 11 bases. The germline V gene has CDR1 SGHTA and CDR2 FQGTGA. Trimming at V came to 5 bases and at J to 2 bases, leaving 15 bases not matched to a gene. This CDR3 is built from 19 residues. Here the CDR3 reads CASSPSPLLAGGSTDTQYF. In DNA, the CDR3 is TGTGCCAGCAGCCCAAGCCCTCTCCTAGCGGGGGGTTCCACAGATACGCAGTATTTT.

This rearrangement joins TRBV18 to TRBJ1-3; no reliable D call. This CDR3 spans 16 amino acids. Germline V lookup: CDR1 KGHSH, CDR2 LQKENI. Trimming stripped 0 bases from V and 4 bases from J, with 13 bases between. For the CDR3, the DNA is TGTGCCAGCTCACCACCCTCGGTTACCAAGGGAAACACCATATATTTT. This sequence encodes CASSPPSVTKGNTIYF.

The chain combines TRBV5-1 with TRBJ1-1; possibly TRBD1 for D (5 bases). Germline CDR1 and CDR2: SGHRS and YFSETQ. V shed 5 bases and J shed 2 bases, with 7 bases lying between them. The CDR3 contains 12 residues. The CDR3 region is CASRGQNTEAFF. In DNA form, the CDR3 reads TGCGCCAGCAGAGGACAAAACACTGAAGCTTTCTTT.

This sequence joins TRBV4-3 and TRBJ1-6; the D is unclear. Between the trimmed V and J ends, which lost 0 bases and 10 bases, there was a span of 16 bases. Germline lookup yields CDR1 LGHNA and CDR2 YSLEER. The CDR3 consists of 16 residues. The CDR3 DNA sequence: TGCGCCAGCAGCCAAGAGTCGGGGTCCGAGGGATCACCCCTCCACTTT. Protein: CASSQESGSEGSPLHF.

The chain employs TRBV29-1 and TRBJ1-5; 7 bases are a match to TRBD1. The germline V gene has CDR1 SQVTM and CDR2 ANQGSEA. V was pared by 5 bases and J by 4 bases, with 5 bases of the junction left unmatched. There are 13 residues in the CDR3. CDR3 sequence (DNA): TGCAGCGTTTCGACAGGGAAGAATCAGCCCCAGCATTTT. Residues: CSVSTGKNQPQHF.

The sample holds a few counts of this clone. This chain joins TRBV30 and TRBJ1-1; D gene unclear. The CDR3 runs to 11 residues. The germline V gene has CDR1 GTSNPN and CDR2 SVGIG (reference sequence). Trimming pared 5 bases from V and 8 bases from J, leaving 12 bases between. The CDR3 bases are TGTGCCTGGTTGCCGACCCGGGAAGCTTTCTTT. Translated, it gives CAWLPTREAFF.

This clone is a singleton in its sample. The chain carries TRBV12-5 and TRBJ1-6; 10 bases match TRBD1. There are 15 residues in the CDR3. Looked up from germline, CDR1 is LGHNT and CDR2 is FRNRAP. With 6 bases clipped from V and 8 bases from J, the junction kept 7 bases outside the gene matches. The CDR3 loop is CASGEGTGVYSPLHF. The CDR3, as DNA: TGTGCTAGTGGGGAGGGGACAGGGGTTTATTCACCCCTCCACTTT.

The sample holds a few counts of this clone. The sample has other DNA sequences that encode this CDR3 too. This chain joins TRBV7-3 and TRBJ2-3; perhaps TRBD2 as D (5 bases). V was clipped by 0 bases and J by 1 base, with 5 bases between them. The CDR3 is made up of 14 amino acids. Germline V gene sequence: CDR1 SGHTA, CDR2 FQGTGA. This CDR3 reads CASSLTGGTDTQYF. The CDR3 region has the DNA TGTGCCAGCAGCTTAACCGGGGGCACAGATACGCAGTATTTT.

V usage is TRBV18 and J usage is TRBJ2-3; 7 bases line up with TRBD1. The length of the CDR3 is 14 residues. The trim removed 7 bases at V and 6 bases at J, leaving 10 bases unmatched. From germline, CDR1 is KGHSH and CDR2 LQKENI. The CDR3 reads CASLLTGSSDTQYF. The CDR3 coding sequence is TGTGCCAGCTTACTGACAGGGAGTAGTGATACGCAGTATTTT.

This chain links TRBV5-6 with TRBJ1-2; a weak D match, TRBD1 (5 bases). Germline V gene data show CDR1 as SGHDT and CDR2 as YYEEEE. With 4 bases removed from V and 8 bases from J, the gap between germline ends came to 12 bases. The CDR3 sequence is 12 residues long. For the CDR3, the DNA is TGTGCCAGCAGCCAAGGACATAGGGGCTACACCTTC. This codes for CASSQGHRGYTF.

The chain's CDR3 is CASSLGTAYGYTF. CDR3 nucleotide sequence: TGTGCCAGCAGCTTGGGGACAGCCTATGGCTACACCTTC. This sequence joins TRBV11-3 and TRBJ1-2, with TRBD1 identical over 7 bases. CDR3 length: 13 amino acids. Germline values: CDR1 SGHNT, CDR2 YENEEA. J gave up 4 bases and V 3 bases, and 2 bases lay outside the gene matches.

To note about this clone: Other DNA sequences of this sample code for an identical CDR3. The chain couples TRBV5-1 to TRBJ1-1, with D unclear. Germline CDR1 is SGHRS and CDR2 is YFSETQ. V dropped 0 bases and J dropped 2 bases, with 8 bases sitting between them. The CDR3 covers 14 residues. The CDR3 nucleotides are TGCGCCAGCAGCTTGGGGGTGGGAAACACTGAAGCTTTCTTT. Amino acids: CASSLGVGNTEAFF.

V and J are TRBV30 and TRBJ2-5; 12 bases are shared with TRBD2. J gave up 5 bases and V 5 bases, and 12 bases lay outside the gene matches. Looked up from germline, CDR1 is GTSNPN and CDR2 is SVGIG (reference sequence). The CDR3 covers 16 residues. CDR3 coding DNA: TGTGCCTGGGCACCTTCTAGCGGGGGGGCCTTGGAGACCCAGTACTTC. Its protein is CAWAPSSGGALETQYF.

The chain couples TRBV7-8 to TRBJ2-1; D is uncertain. V dropped 1 base and J dropped 7 bases, with 8 bases sitting between them. Looked up from germline, CDR1 is SGHVS and CDR2 is FQNEAQ. This CDR3 is 13 amino acids long. DNA of the CDR3: TGTGCCAGCAGCTTAGGTGGTATAAATGAGCAGTTCTTC. It codes for CASSLGGINEQFF.

The CDR3 nucleotides read TGTGCCAGCAGTTTAGGACAGGGGGACCCCCTCCACTTT. It yields the protein CASSLGQGDPLHF. V and J are TRBV27 and TRBJ1-6, with 10 bases matching TRBD1. This CDR3 has 13 amino acids. Germline trimming cut 2 bases from V and 13 bases from J; bases unmatched to any gene: 2. CDR1 and CDR2 (germline): MNHEY, SMNVEV (reference sequence).

This clone was counted a single time. The chain is built from TRBV7-3 and TRBJ2-1, with TRBD2 matching over 14 bases. The germline gives CDR1 SGHTA, CDR2 FQGTGA. V lost 3 bases to trimming and J lost 6 bases; unmatched junction nucleotides: 1. The CDR3 has 15 amino acids. CDR3: CASSLGTSGSNEQFF. The DNA of the CDR3 is TGTGCCAGCAGCTTGGGGACTAGCGGGAGCAATGAGCAGTTCTTC.

In its sample, this clone was seen a few times. CDR3 DNA sequence: TGTGCCAGCAGCTCGTTCCTACCGGGACAGGGCCGGAAGGCCACTGAAGCTTTCTTT. Its translation is CASSSFLPGQGRKATEAFF. The chain has TRBV11-3 and TRBJ1-1; TRBD1 matches at 9 bases. Germline loops: CDR1 SGHNT, CDR2 YENEEA. The CDR3 contains 19 residues. V shed 4 bases and J 4 bases; nucleotides not matched to a gene: 19. The complete variable domain, with remaining parts taken from reference TRBV11-3 and TRBJ1-1, reads EAGVVQSPRYKIIEKKQPVAFWCNPISGHNTLYWYLQNLGQGPELLIRYENEEAVDDSQLPKDRFSAERLKGVDSTLKIQPAELGDSAVYLCASSSFLPGQGRKATEAFFGQGTRLTVV.

The gene calls are TRBV7-9 and TRBJ2-1; a weak D match, TRBD2 (6 bases). With 1 base removed from V and 8 bases from J, the gap between germline ends came to 15 bases. Per germline, CDR1 SEHNR and CDR2 FQNEAQ (reference sequence). This CDR3 region has 15 residues. The CDR3 bases are TGTGCCAGCAGCTTAGAAGTAACGGGAGACCATGAGCAGTTCTTC. This sequence encodes CASSLEVTGDHEQFF.